Below, one T cell receptor beta chain is given with its context. Germline V lookup: CDR1 KGHSH, CDR2 LQKENI. The CDR3 has 13 residues. Trimming left V 6 bases short and J 7 bases short, with 12 bases between. The data originate from a study of shared clonotypes between healthy human individuals. The study drew its donors from healthy HIV-negative adults without recent acute infections or vaccinations. In the original analysis: ImmunoSEQ supplied junction-only sequences lacking quality scores, so filtering was different. The table came from immunoSEQ multiplex PCR; TCRdb's copy has only in-frame clones and leaves some out. D and trimming were read from the DNA, whereas the V and J calls and clone size are those reported in that table. Among over a million clones, approximately 78% were seen once, and the ten largest hold 0.55% to 0.7%.

The TCR originated in a man between 18 and 29 years old in good health. Some clones in this sample may be carry-over from other donors' samples. The V call is TRBV18, the J call TRBJ1-4, with a weak D call TRBD1 (5 bases). Sample: memory CD4+ T cells from PBMCs. Regarding subset: CD45RA-negative fraction. CDR3 nucleotides: TGTGCCAGCTCGGGGGATACCGTTGAAAAACTGTTTTTT. As protein: CASSGDTVEKLFF.